Listed here are 8 T cell receptor beta chains from one sample, sequenced in a study of T-cell memory formation after mild COVID-19. Each CDR3 protein is one row after TCRdb ran MiXCR on the 5' RACE reads. The sample shows nearly 250,000 distinct CDR3 sequences, approximately 15% of them seen only once. The material sequenced was PBMCs or a T cell subset sorted from them (not recorded which). The receptors come from an adult woman who had mild COVID-19 (a few samples of this study predate the infection). Cell type and time point are not known.

This clonotype was observed many times. The chain couples TRBV10-3 to TRBJ1-1, with D unresolved. The CDR3 is 13 amino acids. The V gene's germline CDR1 is ENHRY and CDR2 SYGVKD. With 3 bases removed from V and 4 bases from J, the gap between germline ends came to 9 bases. The CDR3 DNA reads as TGTGCCATCAGTGAAGCGGGGTTCACTGAAGCTTTCTTT. This encodes CAISEAGFTEAFF.

The J gene is TRBJ2-1, the V gene TRBV7-6; 7 nucleotides agree with TRBD1. V shed 1 base, J shed 2 bases, and the junction held 2 bases outside the gene matches. Germline CDR1 is SGHVS and CDR2 is FNYEAQ. The CDR3 has 15 amino acids. CDR3 loop: CASSLGDRAYNEQFF. The CDR3 DNA sequence: TGTGCCAGCAGCTTAGGGGACAGAGCCTACAATGAGCAGTTCTTC. Drawing the rest from reference TRBV7-6 and TRBJ2-1, the complete variable domain is GAGVSQSPRYKVTKRGQDVALRCDPISGHVSLYWYRQALGQGPEFLTYFNYEAQQDKSGLPNDRFSAERPEGSISTLTIQRTEQRDSAMYRCASSLGDRAYNEQFFGPGTRLTVL.

This chain joins TRBV15 and TRBJ2-7; tentatively, D is TRBD1 or TRBD2 (6 bases each). This CDR3 spans 15 amino acids. CDR1 and CDR2 (germline): LNHNV, YYDKDF (reference sequence). V lost 4 bases and J lost 2, with 15 bases in between. The CDR3 reads CATSKGTGRPYEQYF. CDR3 DNA sequence: TGTGCCACCAGCAAGGGCACAGGGAGGCCCTACGAGCAGTACTTC. Combining the CDR3 with reference TRBV15 and TRBJ2-7 gives the whole variable domain DAMVIQNPRYQVTQFGKPVTLSCSQTLNHNVMYWYQQKSSQAPKLLFHYYDKDFNNEADTPDNFQSRRPNTSFCFLDIRSPGLGDTAMYLCATSKGTGRPYEQYFGPGTRLTVT.

The V gene is TRBV5-1, the J gene TRBJ1-6, with TRBD1 identical over 7 bases. This CDR3 has 15 residues. Germline CDR1 SGHRS, CDR2 YFSETQ. Trimming at V came to 2 bases and at J to 8 bases, leaving 7 bases not matched to a gene. CDR3: CASSFSGGGDSPLHF. CDR3 nucleotide sequence: TGCGCCAGCAGCTTTTCAGGGGGAGGAGATTCACCCCTCCACTTT. Drawing the rest from reference TRBV5-1 and TRBJ1-6, the complete variable domain is KAGVTQTPRYLIKTRGQQVTLSCSPISGHRSVSWYQQTPGQGLQFLFEYFSETQRNKGNFPGRFSGRQFSNSRSEMNVSTLELGDSALYLCASSFSGGGDSPLHFGNGTRLTVT.

The V gene is TRBV5-1, the J gene TRBJ1-1; 9 bases agree with TRBD1. Germline V gene sequence: CDR1 SGHRS, CDR2 YFSETQ. The CDR3 sequence is 13 residues long. V was pared by 5 bases and J by 5 bases, with 4 bases of the junction left unmatched. CDR3 loop: CASRQQGATEAFF. The CDR3 nucleotides are TGCGCCAGCAGACAACAGGGGGCTACTGAAGCTTTCTTT.

The chain recombines TRBV19 with TRBJ2-1; 10 bases fit TRBD2. V lost 8 bases and J lost 6; bases outside the gene matches: 10. CDR3 length: 15 residues. Germline V gives CDR1 LNHDA, CDR2 SQIVND (reference sequence). CDR3 DNA sequence: TGTGCCAGTTCCTCAGCGGGAGGGAGGGCCAATGAGCAGTTCTTC. Translated, it gives CASSSAGGRANEQFF.

In its sample, this clonotype was seen a few times. This chain uses TRBV19 with TRBJ2-7; D is possibly TRBD1 (6 bases). Trimming stripped 0 bases from V and 0 bases from J, with 15 bases between. The CDR3 has 17 residues. Germline V gene lookup returns CDR1 LNHDA and CDR2 SQIVND (reference sequence). DNA of the CDR3: TGTGCCAGTAGTATAGATCACCGGACAGCGAGCTCCTACGAGCAGTACTTC. As protein: CASSIDHRTASSYEQYF.

Ten or more counts support this clonotype. The chain has TRBV20-1 and TRBJ2-3; 11 nucleotides align to TRBD1. CDR1 is DFQATT and CDR2 is SNEGSKA in the germline V gene (reference sequence). The V segment lost 0 bases and the J segment 4 bases; nucleotides outside the gene matches: 9. This CDR3 is 17 amino acids long. The DNA of the CDR3 is TGCAGTGCTAGAGATGATTGGACAGGGGGCATCCCAGATACGCAGTATTTT. Amino acids: CSARDDWTGGIPDTQYF.